This entry describes one T cell receptor beta chain. What it recognizes is unknown. This sample was included in a study of human CD8 memory T cell subsets. The authors enriched total CD8+ T cells by negative magnetic separation. Each subset gave duplicate vials of roughly 160,000 sorted CD8+ T cells for RNA. Overall study results and limits: Chao1 was used to estimate diversity, and its estimates suggested stem-like memory T cells were more diverse than precursor exhausted T cells. Precursor exhausted and stem-like memory T cell repertoires shared minimal overlap.

The CDR3 covers 14 residues. Per the germline V gene, CDR1 is SGDLS and CDR2 is YYNGEE. Preparation of the TCR beta libraries relied on UMI-labeled 5' RACE. Reprocessing the 5' RACE reads, TCRdb reports a single entry for every CDR3 protein and omits DNA. The specimen's table records 6,500 to 10,000 distinct CDR3 sequences. The V and J genes are TRBV9 and TRBJ1-1. The receptor's source is a human donor in good health. Material for sequencing was CD8+ T cells from PBMCs. This chain's CDR3 is CASSVAGTNTEAFF.